The entry that follows covers one TCR beta chain sequence. Antigen specificity is unknown. The sample comes from a study of T cell responses to AZD1222 COVID-19 vaccine. The study, taken as a whole, reports: White British people made up most donors, females outnumbered males, and clonal diversity was possibly underestimated.

TCRdb keeps only in-frame clones here, not all; method: immunoSEQ multiplex PCR. This table has about 110,000 clones, about 89% appearing once. V was pared by 3 bases and J by 5 bases, with 13 bases between. This CDR3 contains 14 residues. Germline CDR1 and CDR2: SEHNR and FQNEAQ (reference sequence). Material: peripheral blood, obtained on day 0 of AZD1222 vaccination. The receptor was derived from an adult in good health. This chain links TRBV7-9 with TRBJ1-1, with D possibly TRBD1 on 5 matching bases. The CDR3 protein is CASSFGGRGTEAFF. CDR3 nucleotides: TGTGCCAGCAGCTTCGGTGGTAGGGGAACTGAAGCTTTCTTT.